Below, one T cell receptor (beta chain) is given with its context. The entry originates in a study of TIL therapy for anti-PD-1-resistant metastatic lung cancer. This CDR3 spans 14 amino acids. The V and J ends lost 11 bases and 6 bases, in that order; junction bases with no gene match: 11. CDR1 SGHAT and CDR2 FQNNGV come from the germline V gene. Sequencing used immunoSEQ v3. Assay used: immunoSEQ multiplex PCR; TCRdb lists only in-frame clones, some missing. The repertoire holds under 70,000 clones, with around 70% as singletons. Time point indicated: pre-treatment sample, taken before nivolumab and TIL therapy.

The receptor's source is a person aged 25 to 80 with non-small cell lung cancer. The specimen comprised blood, sampled at baseline. The chain combines TRBV11-2 with TRBJ2-1, with 9 positions matching TRBD1. The CDR3 is CASYRGQGVNEQFF. CDR3 DNA: TGTGCCTCCTATCGGGGACAGGGCGTCAATGAGCAGTTCTTC.